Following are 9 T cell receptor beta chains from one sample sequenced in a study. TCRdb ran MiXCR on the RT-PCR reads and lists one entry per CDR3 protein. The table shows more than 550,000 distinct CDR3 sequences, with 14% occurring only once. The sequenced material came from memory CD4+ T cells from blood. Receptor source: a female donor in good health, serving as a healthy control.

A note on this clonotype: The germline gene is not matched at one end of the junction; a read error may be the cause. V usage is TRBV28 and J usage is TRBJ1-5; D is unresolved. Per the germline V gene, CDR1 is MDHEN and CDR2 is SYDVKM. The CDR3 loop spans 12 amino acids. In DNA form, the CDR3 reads TGTGCCAGCACGTGGCGTAGCCAGCTCCAGCATTTT. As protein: CASTWRSQLQHF. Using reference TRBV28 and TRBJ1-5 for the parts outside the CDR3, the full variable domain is DVKVTQSSRYLVKRTGEKVFLECVQDMDHENMFWYRQDPGLGLRLIYFSYDVKMKEKGDIPEGYSVSREKKERFSLILESASTNQTSMYLCASTWRSQLQHFGDGTRLSIL.

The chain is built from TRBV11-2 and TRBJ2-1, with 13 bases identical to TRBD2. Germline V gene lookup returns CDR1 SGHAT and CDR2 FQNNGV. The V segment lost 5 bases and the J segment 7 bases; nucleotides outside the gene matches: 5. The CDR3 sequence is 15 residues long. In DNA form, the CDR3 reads TGTGCCAGCAGCAACGGACTAGCGGGAGATAATGAGCAGTTCTTC. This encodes CASSNGLAGDNEQFF.

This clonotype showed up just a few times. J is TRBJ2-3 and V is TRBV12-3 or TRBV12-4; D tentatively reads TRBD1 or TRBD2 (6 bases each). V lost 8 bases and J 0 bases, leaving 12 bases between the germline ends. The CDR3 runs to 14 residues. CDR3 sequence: CASEGGTSTDTQYF. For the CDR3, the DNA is TGTGCCAGCGAAGGGGGGACTAGCACAGATACGCAGTATTTT.

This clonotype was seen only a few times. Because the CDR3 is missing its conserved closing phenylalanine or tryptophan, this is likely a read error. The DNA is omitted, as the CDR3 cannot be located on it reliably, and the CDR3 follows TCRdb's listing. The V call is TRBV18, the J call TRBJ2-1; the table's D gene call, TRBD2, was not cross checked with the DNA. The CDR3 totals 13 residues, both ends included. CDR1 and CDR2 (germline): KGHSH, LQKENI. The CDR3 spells CASSPDQLGSSYP.

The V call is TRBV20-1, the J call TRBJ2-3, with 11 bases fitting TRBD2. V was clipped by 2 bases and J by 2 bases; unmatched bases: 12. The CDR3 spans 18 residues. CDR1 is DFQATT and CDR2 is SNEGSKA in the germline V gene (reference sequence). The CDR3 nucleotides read TGCAGTGCTAGATGGGGGGGACTAGCGGTCGCTTACACAGATACGCAGTATTTT. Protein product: CSARWGGLAVAYTDTQYF.

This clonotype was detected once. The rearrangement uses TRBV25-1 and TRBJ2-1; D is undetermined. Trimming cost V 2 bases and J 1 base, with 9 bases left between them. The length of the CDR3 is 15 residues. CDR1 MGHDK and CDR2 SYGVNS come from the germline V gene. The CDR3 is CASSEDGFSYNEQFF. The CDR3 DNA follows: TGTGCCAGCAGTGAAGATGGGTTTTCCTACAATGAGCAGTTCTTC. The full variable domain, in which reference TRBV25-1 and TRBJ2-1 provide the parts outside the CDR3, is EADIYQTPRYLVIGTGKKITLECSQTMGHDKMYWYQQDPGMELHLIHYSYGVNSTEKGDLSSESTVSRIRTEHFPLTLESARPSHTSQYLCASSEDGFSYNEQFFGPGTRLTVL.

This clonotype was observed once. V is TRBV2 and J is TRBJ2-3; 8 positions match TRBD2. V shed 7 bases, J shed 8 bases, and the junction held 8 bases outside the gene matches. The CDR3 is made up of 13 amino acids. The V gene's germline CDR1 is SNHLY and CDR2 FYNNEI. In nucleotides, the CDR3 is TGTGCCAGCAAAGACACTCGGGAGGGTACGCAGTATTTT. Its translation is CASKDTREGTQYF.

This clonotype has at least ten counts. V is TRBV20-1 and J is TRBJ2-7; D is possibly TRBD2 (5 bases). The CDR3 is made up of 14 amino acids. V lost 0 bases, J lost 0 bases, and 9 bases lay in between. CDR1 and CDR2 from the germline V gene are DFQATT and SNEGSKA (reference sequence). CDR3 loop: CSARDMGSSYEQYF. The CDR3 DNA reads TGCAGTGCTAGAGATATGGGGAGCTCCTACGAGCAGTACTTC.

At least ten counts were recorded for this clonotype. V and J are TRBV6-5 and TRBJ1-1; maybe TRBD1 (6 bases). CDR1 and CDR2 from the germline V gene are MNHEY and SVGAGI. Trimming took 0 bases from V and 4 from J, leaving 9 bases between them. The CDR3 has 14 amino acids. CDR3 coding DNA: TGTGCCAGCAGTTACTCAGCAGGGGCCACTGAAGCTTTCTTT. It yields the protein CASSYSAGATEAFF.